Many counts were recorded for the clone carrying this T cell receptor beta chain. Its specificity is unknown. This sample was taken from a study of post-analysis software for immune sequencing data. Study-level results: Comparison of patients with controls showed a handful of TRBV segments more frequent in patients, TRBV5-6, TRBV5-1 and TRBV20-1 among them.

There are 15 residues in the CDR3. J lost 1 base, V lost 6 bases, and 7 bases had no gene match. Germline V gives CDR1 MNHEY, CDR2 SVGAGI. Libraries were made from TCR beta cDNA, and they carried unique molecular identifiers. TCRdb independently ran MiXCR on the PCR reads; one entry per CDR3 protein. The repertoire holds approximately 160,000 distinct CDR3 sequences, approximately 30% seen once, with approximately 1.6% in the top ten. Sequencing was done on a sample of blood. The chain uses TRBV6-5 and TRBJ2-7, with 9 bases lining up with TRBD2. The origin of this receptor is a girl between 5 and 17 years old with multiple sclerosis. The CDR3 coding sequence is TGTGCCAGCAGCCCCTCACTAGCGGGTTCCTACGAGCAGTACTTC. It specifies CASSPSLAGSYEQYF.